This record concerns one T cell receptor beta chain sequence. No antigen is known for it. The data derive from a study of beta chain features in type 1 diabetes. Overall study findings and caveats: HLA effects on TCRB rearrangement stayed unresolved here.

Trimming removed 3 bases at V and 2 bases at J, with 10 bases between. This CDR3 spans 14 amino acids. The germline gives CDR1 SGHNT, CDR2 YENEEA. Isolated RNA was reverse transcribed in full, so expressed TCRB transcripts were sequenced. Measured with immunoSEQ multiplex PCR; TCRdb has only the in-frame clones, and not every one. The profile shows about 290,000 clones, under 8.5% of them singletons. The source is a woman aged 18-29 years in good health. The chain joins TRBV11-3 to TRBJ1-2; a weak D match, TRBD1 (6 bases). Sequenced material: central memory CD4+ T cells from blood. The CDR3 DNA reads as TGTGCCAGCAGCTTTGAAAGGGGGAACTATGGCTACACCTTC. This encodes CASSFERGNYGYTF.